This entry describes one TCR beta chain. This clone was seen only once. Which antigen it targets is not known. Base qualities were left out, and no much larger clone turns up one base away. Using the deep immunoSEQ assay, multiplex PCR amplified TCR CDR3 regions from genomic DNA. For each cell subset, the extracted genomic DNA was distributed evenly across all wells of several immunoSEQ 96-well plates, and each plate served as one replicate. Each replicate PCR for sorted subsets received roughly 200 ng genomic DNA, equal to about 29,000 T cell genomes. Purified libraries were measured with a Qubit 3.0 fluorometer, size-checked on a Bioanalyzer 2100, and measured again with the KAPA Library Quantification kit. A separate single-read 150-cycle Illumina NextSeq 550 flow cell was used to sequence each immunoSEQ 96-well plate. For the original study's pipeline: The immunoSEQ output contained only junctional sequences without quality scores, so filtering could not match that applied to full-length reads. Sequences were annotated with PyIR, a Python wrapper for IgBLAST v1.9, using IMGT germline references to assign V/J genes and CDR3. Reads were filtered out if the reads had weak V/J assignments (E-value above 1e-6), no CDR3, stop codons, out-of-frame junctions, or ambiguous translated residues. V3J clonotypes were defined as sequences sharing an identical inferred V gene, J gene, and CDR3 amino acid sequence. The percentage overlap between two repertoires was calculated by dividing the number of shared unique clonotypes by the size of the smaller repertoire. Repertoire richness was assessed with RTK rarefaction, the Chao1 estimator, and Recon v2.1 estimates of unobserved clonotypes. Generation probabilities were computed with OLGA for all TCRbeta clonotypes obtained by the gDNA method from several donors. TCRdb retrieved this table from immuneACCESS and kept in-frame rearrangements only. Not all clones are present; in checked studies, unresolved V genes account for under half, and no reason is known for the remainder. That table supplies the V and J calls and clone size; D and trimming were determined from the DNA. The sample table records millions of clones; about 94% of these occur just once. The biggest ten clones account for about 1.1% of the sample.

CD8 naive samples consisted of CD45RO-negative cells that were positively selected for CCR7, yielding a CD45RA+CCR7+ population without TemRA cells. The donors were healthy, HIV-negative adults who had no recently reported acute infections or vaccinations. Every donor was a Caucasian adult living in Nashville, Tennessee, USA. Blood was collected by leukapheresis, and PBMCs were isolated by Ficoll-Histopaque density gradient centrifugation and then cryopreserved in liquid nitrogen vapor phase. Purity and quantity of every magnetically sorted T cell population were checked by analytical flow cytometry. Genomic DNA was isolated from each sorted fraction and quantified by UV absorbance on a Nanodrop 2000c. This entry comes from a study of shared clonotypes between healthy human individuals (dated by TCRdb to about 2020). Regarding the study in general: The cohort comprised a couple of women and a few men aged 18 to 49 years. Per donor, three plates each were used for CD4 naive and CD4 memory, two for CD8 naive, and one for CD8 memory. Blood TCR repertoires of about 5 healthy adults were deeply sequenced to estimate repertoire size and the extent of clonotype sharing between individuals. Libraries were prepared and TCR repertoires were sequenced by different laboratories using diverse techniques, in order to increase sequencing depth and limit assay-specific biases. Between about 0.8 and 9 billion PBMCs per donor were obtained by leukapheresis. The investigation overall reported the following: Sampling was limited to blood, and TCR repertoires in tissue likely differ from TCR repertoires in blood. Pairwise subsampling indicated that sequencing depth was expected to affect the degree of clonotype sharing among donors. Clonotypes shared by all four sorted-subset donors showed higher generation probabilities than non-shared clonotypes. Naive subsets generally had larger estimated clonotype richness than memory subsets. Even with the large sequencing depth, rarefaction of the sorted-subset datasets indicated that sequencing was incomplete. The genetic and exposure-history diversity represented was limited by the small number of donors. When a few donors were compared, the shared fraction of clonotypes was 5% to 6.5% for naive CD4, around 4% for naive CD8, 2.3% for memory CD4, and 0.35% to 0.4% for memory CD8.

CDR1 and CDR2, looked up from the germline V gene, are SGHDN and FVKESK. There are 16 amino acids in the CDR3, from cysteine to phenylalanine inclusive. The entry retains the CDR3 DNA only, 48 bases that are in frame from base 1. V drops 2 bases and J drops 2 bases, leaving 14 bases in between. The TCR was taken from a man aged 18 to 30 in good health. The specimen sequenced was naive CD8+ T cells sorted from blood. The cell subset or site label, as the study defines it: CD45RA+CCR7+. Recombination connected TRBV14 to TRBJ2-3; TRBD2 is a weak D gene call, 7 bases matching. The DNA is TGTGCCAGCAGCCAAAAAACGGGGGGCCCCACAGATACGCAGTATTTT. Its coded protein is CASSQKTGGPTDTQYF.